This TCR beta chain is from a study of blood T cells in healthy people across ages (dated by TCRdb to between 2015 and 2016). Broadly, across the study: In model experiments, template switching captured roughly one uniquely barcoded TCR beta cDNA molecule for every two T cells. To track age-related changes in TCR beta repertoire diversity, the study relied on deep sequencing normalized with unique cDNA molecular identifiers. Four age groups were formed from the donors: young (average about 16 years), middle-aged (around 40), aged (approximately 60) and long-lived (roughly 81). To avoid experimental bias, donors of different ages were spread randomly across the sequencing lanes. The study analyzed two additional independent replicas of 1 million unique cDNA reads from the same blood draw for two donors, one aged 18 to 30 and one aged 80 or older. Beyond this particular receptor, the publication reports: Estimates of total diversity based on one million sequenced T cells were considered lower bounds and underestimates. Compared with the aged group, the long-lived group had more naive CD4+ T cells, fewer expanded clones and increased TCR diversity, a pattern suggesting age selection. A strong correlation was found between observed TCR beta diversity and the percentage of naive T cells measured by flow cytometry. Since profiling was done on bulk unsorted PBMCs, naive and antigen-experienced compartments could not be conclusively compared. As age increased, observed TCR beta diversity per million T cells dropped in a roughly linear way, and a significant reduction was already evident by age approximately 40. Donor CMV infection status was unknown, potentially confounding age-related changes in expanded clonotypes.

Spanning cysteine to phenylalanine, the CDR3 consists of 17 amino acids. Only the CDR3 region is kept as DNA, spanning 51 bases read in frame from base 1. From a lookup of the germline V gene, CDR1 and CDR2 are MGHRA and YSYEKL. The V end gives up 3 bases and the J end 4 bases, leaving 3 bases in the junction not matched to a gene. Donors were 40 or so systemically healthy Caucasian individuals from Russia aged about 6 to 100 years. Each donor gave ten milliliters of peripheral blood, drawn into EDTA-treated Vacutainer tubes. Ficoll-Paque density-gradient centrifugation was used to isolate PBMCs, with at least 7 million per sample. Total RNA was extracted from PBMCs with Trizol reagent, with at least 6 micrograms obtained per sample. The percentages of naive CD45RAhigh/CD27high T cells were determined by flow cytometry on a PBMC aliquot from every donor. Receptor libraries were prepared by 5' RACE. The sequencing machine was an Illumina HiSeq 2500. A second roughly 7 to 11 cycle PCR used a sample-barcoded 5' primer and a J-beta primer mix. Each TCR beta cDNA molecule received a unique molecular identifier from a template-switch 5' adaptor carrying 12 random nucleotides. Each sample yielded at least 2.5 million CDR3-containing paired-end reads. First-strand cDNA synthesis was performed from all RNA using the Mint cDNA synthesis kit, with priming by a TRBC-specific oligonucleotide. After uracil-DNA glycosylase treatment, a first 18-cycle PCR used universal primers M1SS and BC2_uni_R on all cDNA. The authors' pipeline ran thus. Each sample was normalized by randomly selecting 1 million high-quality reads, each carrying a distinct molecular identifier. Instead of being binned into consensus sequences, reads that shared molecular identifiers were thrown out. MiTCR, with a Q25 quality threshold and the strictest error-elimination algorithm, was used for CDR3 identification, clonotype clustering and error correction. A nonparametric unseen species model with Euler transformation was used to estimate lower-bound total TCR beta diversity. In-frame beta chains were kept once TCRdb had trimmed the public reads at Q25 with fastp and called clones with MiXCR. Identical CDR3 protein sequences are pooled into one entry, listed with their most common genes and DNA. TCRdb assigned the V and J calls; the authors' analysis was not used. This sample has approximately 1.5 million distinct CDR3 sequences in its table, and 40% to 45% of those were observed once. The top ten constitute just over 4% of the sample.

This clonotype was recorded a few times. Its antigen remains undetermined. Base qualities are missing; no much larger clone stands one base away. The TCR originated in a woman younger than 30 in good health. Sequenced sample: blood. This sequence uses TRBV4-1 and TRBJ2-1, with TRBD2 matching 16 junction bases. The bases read TGCGCCAGCAGCCAGGGACTAGCGGGGGGGCATTACAATGAGCAGTTCTTC. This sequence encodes CASSQGLAGGHYNEQFF.